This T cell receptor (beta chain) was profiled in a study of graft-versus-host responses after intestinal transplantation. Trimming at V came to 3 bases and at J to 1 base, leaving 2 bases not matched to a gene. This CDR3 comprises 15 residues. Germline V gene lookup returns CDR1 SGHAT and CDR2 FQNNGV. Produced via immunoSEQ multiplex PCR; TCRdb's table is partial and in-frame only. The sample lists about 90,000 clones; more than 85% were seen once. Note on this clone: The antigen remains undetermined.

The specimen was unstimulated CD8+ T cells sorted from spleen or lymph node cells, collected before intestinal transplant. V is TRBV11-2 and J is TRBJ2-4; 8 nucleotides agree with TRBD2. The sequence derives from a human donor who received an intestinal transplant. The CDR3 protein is CASSLGGGAKNIQYF. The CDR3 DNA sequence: TGTGCCAGCAGCTTGGGCGGGGGGGCCAAAAACATTCAGTACTTC.